This T cell receptor (beta chain) came from a study of cytomegalovirus exposure and HLA in healthy donors listed by TCRdb under 2017. General notes on the study: An earlier analysis of roughly 630 of the donors reported 276 Gb of sequence data and 100 million to 140 million unique TCR beta sequences from 150 million to 200 million T cells. An early release covering roughly 580 HLA-typed donors comprised approximately 290 gigabases of sequencing data and 65 million to 100 million unique TCR sequences. Of the 398 genotyped donors, roughly 80% fell in the genetic ancestry cluster associated with self-reported Caucasian donors. The aim of the study was to test whether cataloging public T cell receptors could identify signatures of past pathogen exposure. The study profiled the T cell repertoires of hundreds of subjects by immunosequencing and related them to cytomegalovirus serostatus. Besides the first cohort of more than 650 subjects, a separate validation cohort made up of over 95 different subjects was used. To predict cytomegalovirus infection status, the study brought together high-throughput TCR immunosequencing, statistical association of individual TCRs with disease status, and machine learning. A later analysis re-analyzed previously published TCR beta repertoires from about 600 donors and added high-resolution HLA genotyping to study TCR occurrence patterns. The later analysis used no new phenotypic data to find candidate immune exposures, relying instead on TCR beta sequences and their occurrence across donors. In an earlier analysis of around 540 of the donors, high-throughput TCR beta sequencing was used to judge whether each TCR beta V gene segment behaved as functional or pseudogenic. Donor age, sex, ethnicity and CMV serostatus were compiled alongside the repertoire data. A later genetic analysis used genome-wide SNP genotypes for about three fifths of the 666 donors, treating that subset as a discovery cohort. Every repertoire in the discovery cohort had been generated on one and the same sequencing platform. Class I and class II HLA loci were covered by the typing at four-digit resolution. Typing coverage varied by locus: roughly 620-640 donors for A, B, C, DRB1 and DQB1; approximately 520 for DQA1; nearly 610 for DPA1; around 490 for DPB1. Four or five DR-DQ haplotypes were handled as single units for association and clustering because linkage in the cohort was strong. On average, around 240,000 unique TCR beta nucleotide sequences were sequenced per donor among several hundred genotyped donors of the cohort, with around 19% of those sequences being non-productive.

About this clone: Its target antigen remains unknown. No quality values exist for individual bases; no much larger clone is one base distant.

The receptor library was made with the immunoSEQ multiplex PCR assay. The multiplex PCR relied on a mix of 60 forward primers for TCR Vbeta segments and 13 reverse primers for TCR Jbeta segments. The CDR3 region of rearranged TCR beta genes was amplified from genomic DNA with a multiplex PCR assay. Amplified TCR beta libraries were sequenced as 87-base-pair reads on the Illumina HiSeq System. Concerning the study's data processing: A later analysis tallied roughly 78 million unique TCR beta chains across the 650 to 750 repertoires, and approximately 12 million of those chains were shared by two or more donors. Raw reads were error-corrected and collapsed into unique sequences with a nearest-neighbor algorithm that merged closely related sequences to remove PCR and sequencing errors. Alignment of CDR3 sequences to IMGT reference sequences was used to assign V, D and J gene segments. For a sequence to be retained, a match of at least six nucleotides was required to both a V gene segment and a J gene segment. Rearrangements were classified as productive when the CDR3 lacked stop codons and remained in frame with V and J, and all other rearrangements were classified as non-productive. CDR3 was defined by IMGT convention, running from the second conserved V-encoded cysteine to the conserved J-encoded phenylalanine. Sequences without an unambiguous match to a single V gene segment were excluded from the earlier analysis of several hundred of the donors. An earlier analysis of fewer than 750 of the donors classified V segments as functional when productive rearrangements were above 56.7% and as segregating when the standard deviation between donors was above 5%. A statistical classification framework was built to diagnose cytomegalovirus status from the catalog of TCR beta chain sequences. In a later analysis, TCR nucleotide sequences were compared against IMGT/GENE-DB human TR gene sequences so that V and J genes could be assigned. A later analysis assigned CDR3 sequences and most-parsimonious VDJ recombination scenarios with the TCRdist pipeline. A later analysis defined each TCR beta chain by its CDR3 amino acid sequence plus V-gene family, and excluded reads lacking a unique V-gene family. To address suspected cross-contamination and a sequencing artifact, a later analysis removed a few hundred highly shared, low-generation-probability nucleotide sequences. In a later analysis, a clonal expansion index was calculated for each public chain from normalized within-repertoire ranks of inferred template counts. Generation probabilities in a later analysis came from a VDJ recombination model fitted to out-of-frame rearrangements, and those results were checked against IGoR. In a later analysis, hypergeometric tests were used to score TCR-TCR, TCR-HLA and TCR-CMV co-occurrence, with a repertoire-size bias correction applied to TCR pairs. In a later analysis, false discovery rates were estimated by permuting HLA or CMV assignments 20 times. In a later analysis, co-occurring TCRs were grouped with DBSCAN, and TCRdist sequence similarity was added when clustering was performed within HLA-allele-positive subsets. For co-occurrence clustering, repertoires with fewer than 30,000 or more than 120,000 public chains were excluded, along with four to six repertoires with anomalous nucleotide sharing. The immuneACCESS repertoire file appears here via TCRdb, limited to in-frame rearrangements. These files lack a portion of the clones; in checked studies, under half of the deficit traces to unresolved V genes, and the cause of the others is not known. V and J calls and clone size are copied from that table; D and trimming were computed from the DNA. The sample has some 200,000 clones on record, about 81% of them singletons. In total, the top ten clones hold under 0.9% of the sample.

The cohort comprised some 730 healthy bone marrow donors. All cohort members were sampled while nominally healthy, although unrecorded immune exposures were likely present. The donor tested CMV seronegative and was one of the 352 seronegative cohort members. Every donor gave a peripheral blood sample, and the peripheral blood mononuclear cells from that sample were used for TCR beta sequencing. The Qiagen DNeasy Blood Extraction Kit was used to extract genomic DNA from the blood cell samples. Study-wide findings and limitations: Some 16 rarely observed V segments, including chromosome 9 orphons, were excluded from the earlier analysis of a few hundred of the donors because counts were too low. In an earlier analysis of around 600 of the donors, most TCR beta V segments appeared in productive rearrangements about 87% or about 30% of the time, broadly matching IMGT annotations. Presence/absence analyses assumed roughly uniform sequencing depth across donors, an assumption that may not hold. A later analysis reported that several top co-occurrence clusters appeared linked to parvovirus B19, influenza, CMV and Epstein-Barr virus. A cluster of highly shared sequence variants was judged likely to represent a technical artifact of the sequencing pipeline. In vitro tests confirmed that a few of the cytomegalovirus-associated TCR beta chains recognize cytomegalovirus antigens. Only TCR beta chains were sequenced in this cohort, and the absence of alpha or paired-chain data limited detectable features. It was suggested by the authors that the approach could potentially be generalized to other disease states and immunological phenotypes. In the study, around 150 TCR beta chains were listed as associated with cytomegalovirus. A further reported finding was that TCR beta sequences accurately predicted the HLA-A and HLA-B alleles for most subjects in the first cohort. CMV serostatus was the only immune exposure information available for the cohort. According to a later genetic analysis, donors in an Asian-associated ancestry cluster had fewer N-insertions in productive TCRs than the approximately 630-donor mean. Correlated functional status among segregating V segments might reflect linkage disequilibrium, but an unknown experimental factor could not be ruled out. Most TCR sequences were observed very rarely across donors, whereas some public TCRs were present in many individuals. In a later analysis, TCR association rates were found to vary across HLA loci, with the most associated TCRs seen for DRB1 alleles and the fewest for HLA-C alleles. V-gene and J-gene trimming of TCR beta chains was associated with a missense DCLRE1C variant in a later genetic analysis, and the association was replicated in an independent cohort. A later analysis found that most CMV-associated TCR beta chains appeared HLA-restricted, with HLA associations seemingly driven largely by CMV exposure. The classifier was reported to diagnose cytomegalovirus status with high specificity and sensitivity in both the original and validation cohorts. Because HLA typing was missing for some donors at each locus, association tests included only the typed subset. Specific HLA alleles were associated with about 17,000 TCR beta sequences at a false discovery rate of 0.05 in a later analysis. When HLA alleles, especially DR and DQ, strongly co-occurred, attributing TCR associations to individual alleles was difficult. Compared with equally common non-associated chains, HLA-associated TCR beta chains in a later analysis were more clonally expanded and had lower generation probabilities.

The origin of this receptor is a woman aged 18-29 years in good health and CMV-seronegative. The sample taken for sequencing was PBMCs.

The CDR3 protein is CASSYSSQGAREQYF. DNA sequence: TGTGCCAGCAGTTACTCTAGTCAGGGGGCTCGAGAGCAGTACTTC. The chain joins TRBV6-6 to TRBJ2-7; TRBD1 lines up with 8 middle nucleotides. Via the germline V gene (reference sequence), CDR1 is MNHNY and CDR2 SVGAGI. Its CDR3 holds 15 amino acids, cysteine through phenylalanine. The only DNA kept is the CDR3, 45 bases in frame from the first base. The germline V and J ends show losses of 0 bases and 7 bases respectively, and no gene match explains 8 bases of the junction.